This TCR beta chain was recovered during a study of T cell responses to AZD1222 COVID-19 vaccine. Looking at the study overall: Second doses that came at about 4 or about 12 weeks were put together.

Findings of the study overall: Repertoires were collected only later (after the peak T cell response had occurred). At baseline, seropositivity was found in only a handful of AZD1222 recipients.

This clone was detected only a few times. Its antigen is not known. Sequenced by immunoSEQ multiplex PCR; TCRdb stores in-frame clones only, minus some. The table has under 130,000 clones, roughly 87% seen once. The starting material was peripheral blood, obtained on day 0 of AZD1222 vaccination. The TCR comes from an adult in good health.

CDR3 residues: CASMDQGGTDTQYF. CDR3 nucleotides: TGTGCCAGTATGGATCAGGGGGGAACAGATACGCAGTATTTT. The V call is TRBV19, the J call TRBJ2-3; perhaps TRBD1 as D (7 bases). The CDR3 runs to 14 residues. The germline V and J ends were trimmed by 7 bases and 3 bases, with 14 bases remaining between them. Germline CDR1 and CDR2: LNHDA and SQIVND (reference sequence).